The source of this T cell receptor (beta chain) is a study of regulatory T cells in long-lasting Graves disease. Findings of the study overall: Patients with persistent Graves' had lower TCR diversity than newly diagnosed patients. Among persistent patients, a larger number of public clonotypes were shared (over 2,500) than among newly diagnosed patients (about 970). Persistent disease showed a preference for TRBV28, TRBJ1-2 and TRBJ2-5.

Building the TCR beta libraries relied on iRepertoire HTBI primers, and CDR3 regions underwent Arm-PCR. TCRdb re-called the multiplex PCR reads through MiXCR, storing one row per CDR3 protein. The table records approximately 400,000 distinct CDR3 sequences, 23% of them present only once. Time point of the sample: persistent/refractory GD, antithyroid drugs over 5 years with positive TRAb. PBMC RNA served as the TCR library source. This clonotype was found many times. No antigen is known for it. Trimming pared 5 bases from V and 2 bases from J, leaving 15 bases between. This CDR3 has 15 amino acids. CDR1 MDHEN and CDR2 SYDVKM come from the germline V gene.

The sequence derives from a female donor with Graves disease. The chain employs TRBV28 and TRBJ1-1; D might be TRBD1 (5 bases). The sample was peripheral blood mononuclear cells (PBMCs), taken when the disease was refractory, from a patient treated with antithyroid drugs. The CDR3 DNA reads as TGTGCCAGCAGTCGTATGGGACTTATAAACACTGAAGCTTTCTTT. As protein: CASSRMGLINTEAFF. The full variable domain, with the rest looked up from reference TRBV28 and TRBJ1-1, is DVKVTQSSRYLVKRTGEKVFLECVQDMDHENMFWYRQDPGLGLRLIYFSYDVKMKEKGDIPEGYSVSREKKERFSLILESASTNQTSMYLCASSRMGLINTEAFFGQGTRLTVV.